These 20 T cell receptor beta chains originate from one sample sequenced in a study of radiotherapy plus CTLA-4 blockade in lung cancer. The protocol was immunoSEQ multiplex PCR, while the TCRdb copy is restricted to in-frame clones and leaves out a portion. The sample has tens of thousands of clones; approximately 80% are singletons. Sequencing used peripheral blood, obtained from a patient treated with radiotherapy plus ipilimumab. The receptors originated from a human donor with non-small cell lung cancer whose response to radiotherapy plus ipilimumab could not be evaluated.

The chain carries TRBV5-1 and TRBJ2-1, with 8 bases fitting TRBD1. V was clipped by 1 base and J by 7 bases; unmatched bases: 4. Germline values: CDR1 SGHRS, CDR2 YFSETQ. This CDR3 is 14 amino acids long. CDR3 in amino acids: CASSLQGAGNEQFF. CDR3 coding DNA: TGCGCCAGCAGCTTGCAGGGGGCGGGTAATGAGCAGTTCTTC.

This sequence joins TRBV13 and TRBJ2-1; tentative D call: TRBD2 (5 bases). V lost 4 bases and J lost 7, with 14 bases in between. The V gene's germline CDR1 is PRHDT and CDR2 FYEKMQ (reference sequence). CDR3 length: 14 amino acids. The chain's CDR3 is CASSYPGSRNEQFF. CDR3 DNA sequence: TGTGCCAGCAGCTATCCGGGGAGTCGGAATGAGCAGTTCTTC.

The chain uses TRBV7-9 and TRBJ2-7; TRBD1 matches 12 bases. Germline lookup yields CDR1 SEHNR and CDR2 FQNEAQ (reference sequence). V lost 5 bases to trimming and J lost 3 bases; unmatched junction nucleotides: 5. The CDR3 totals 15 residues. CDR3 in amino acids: CASSPGTGGGYEQYF. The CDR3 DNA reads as TGTGCCAGCAGCCCTGGGACAGGGGGCGGCTACGAGCAGTACTTC.

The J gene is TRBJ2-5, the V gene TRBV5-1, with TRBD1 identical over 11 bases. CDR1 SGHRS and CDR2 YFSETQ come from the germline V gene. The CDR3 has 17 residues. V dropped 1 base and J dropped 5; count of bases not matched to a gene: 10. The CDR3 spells CASSLIPGTGGGETQYF. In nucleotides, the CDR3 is TGCGCCAGCAGCTTGATCCCCGGGACAGGGGGAGGCGAGACCCAGTACTTC. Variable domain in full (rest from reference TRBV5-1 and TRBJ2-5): KAGVTQTPRYLIKTRGQQVTLSCSPISGHRSVSWYQQTPGQGLQFLFEYFSETQRNKGNFPGRFSGRQFSNSRSEMNVSTLELGDSALYLCASSLIPGTGGGETQYFGPGTRLLVL.

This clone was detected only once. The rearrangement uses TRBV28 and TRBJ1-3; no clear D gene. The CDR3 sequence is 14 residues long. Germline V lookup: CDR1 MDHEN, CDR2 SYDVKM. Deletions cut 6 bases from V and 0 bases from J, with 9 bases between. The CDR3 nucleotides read TGTGCCAGCAGCTGGGCCCCCTCTGGAAACACCATATATTTT. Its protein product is CASSWAPSGNTIYF.

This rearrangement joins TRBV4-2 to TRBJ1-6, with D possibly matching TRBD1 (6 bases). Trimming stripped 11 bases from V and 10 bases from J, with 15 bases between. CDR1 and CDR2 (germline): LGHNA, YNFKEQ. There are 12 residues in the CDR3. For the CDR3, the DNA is TGTGCCGGAGCAGGGGAGATCTCACCCCTCCACTTT. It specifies CAGAGEISPLHF.

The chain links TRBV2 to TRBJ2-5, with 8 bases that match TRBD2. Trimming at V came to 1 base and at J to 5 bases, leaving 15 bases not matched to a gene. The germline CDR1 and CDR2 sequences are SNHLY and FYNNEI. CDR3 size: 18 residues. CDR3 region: CASSEGRLAGRKGETQYF. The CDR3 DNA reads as TGTGCCAGCAGTGAAGGGAGGTTAGCGGGGCGGAAAGGGGAGACCCAGTACTTC.

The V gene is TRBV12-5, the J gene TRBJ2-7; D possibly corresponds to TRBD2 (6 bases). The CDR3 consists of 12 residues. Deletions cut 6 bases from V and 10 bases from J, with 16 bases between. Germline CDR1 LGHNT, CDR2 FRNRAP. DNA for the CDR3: TGTGCTAGTGGCCGGGACTCCTACCCCCAGTACTTC. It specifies CASGRDSYPQYF.

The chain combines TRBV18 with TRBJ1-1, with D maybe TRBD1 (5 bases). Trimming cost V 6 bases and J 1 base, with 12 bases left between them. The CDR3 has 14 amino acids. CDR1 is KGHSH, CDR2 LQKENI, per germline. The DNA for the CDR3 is TGTGCCAGCTCCAGAGCACAGGCGAACACTGAAGCTTTCTTT. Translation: CASSRAQANTEAFF.

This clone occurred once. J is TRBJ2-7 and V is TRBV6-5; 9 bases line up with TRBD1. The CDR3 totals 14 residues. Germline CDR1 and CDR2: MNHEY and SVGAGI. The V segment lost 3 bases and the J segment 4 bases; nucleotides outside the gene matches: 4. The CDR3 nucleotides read TGTGCCAGCAGTTATAACAGGGGGCAGTACGAGCAGTACTTC. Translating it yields CASSYNRGQYEQYF.

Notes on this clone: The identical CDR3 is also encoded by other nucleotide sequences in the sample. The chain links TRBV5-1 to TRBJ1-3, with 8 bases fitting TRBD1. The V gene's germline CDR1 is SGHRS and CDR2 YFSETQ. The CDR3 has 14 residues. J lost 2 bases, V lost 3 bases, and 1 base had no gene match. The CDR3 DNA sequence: TGCGCCAGCAGCTCACAGGGGGCTGGAAACACCATATATTTT. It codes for CASSSQGAGNTIYF.

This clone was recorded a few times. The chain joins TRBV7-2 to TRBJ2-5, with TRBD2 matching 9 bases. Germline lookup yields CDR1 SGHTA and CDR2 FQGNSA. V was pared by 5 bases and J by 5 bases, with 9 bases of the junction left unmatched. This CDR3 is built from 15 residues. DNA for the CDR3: TGTGCCAGCAGCACCCAGGCGGGGGGGCTGGAGACCCAGTACTTC. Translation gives CASSTQAGGLETQYF.

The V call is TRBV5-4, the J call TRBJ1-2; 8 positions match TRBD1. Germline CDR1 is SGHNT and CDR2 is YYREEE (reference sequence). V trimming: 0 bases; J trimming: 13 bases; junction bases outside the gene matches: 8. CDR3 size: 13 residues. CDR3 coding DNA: TGTGCCAGCAGCTTGGGGGGACAGGCCGTCTGCACCTTC. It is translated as CASSLGGQAVCTF.

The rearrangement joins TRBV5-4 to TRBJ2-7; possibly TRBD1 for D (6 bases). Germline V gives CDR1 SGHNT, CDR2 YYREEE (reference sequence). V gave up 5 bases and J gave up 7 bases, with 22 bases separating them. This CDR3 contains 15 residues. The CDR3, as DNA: TGTGCCAGCAGTACACAGGGAATACGGACGGTGGAGCAGTACTTC. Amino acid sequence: CASSTQGIRTVEQYF.

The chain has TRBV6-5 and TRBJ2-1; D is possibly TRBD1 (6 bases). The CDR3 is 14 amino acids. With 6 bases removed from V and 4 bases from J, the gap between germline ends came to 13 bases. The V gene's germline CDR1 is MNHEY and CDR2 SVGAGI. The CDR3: CASSSGTPYNEQFF. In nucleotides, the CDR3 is TGTGCCAGCAGCTCCGGGACACCTTACAATGAGCAGTTCTTC.

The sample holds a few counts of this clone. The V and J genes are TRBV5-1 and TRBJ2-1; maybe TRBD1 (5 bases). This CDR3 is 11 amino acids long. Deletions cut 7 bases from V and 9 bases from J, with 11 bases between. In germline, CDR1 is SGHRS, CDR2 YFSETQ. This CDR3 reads CASSSQGEQFF. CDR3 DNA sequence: TGCGCCAGCTCTTCCCAGGGTGAGCAGTTCTTC.

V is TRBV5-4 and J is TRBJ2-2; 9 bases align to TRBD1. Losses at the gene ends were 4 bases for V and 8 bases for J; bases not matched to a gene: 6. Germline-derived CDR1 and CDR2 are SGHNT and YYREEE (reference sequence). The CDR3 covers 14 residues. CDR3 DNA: TGTGCCAGCAGCACAAGGACAGGGGTAGGGGAGCTGTTTTTT. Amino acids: CASSTRTGVGELFF.

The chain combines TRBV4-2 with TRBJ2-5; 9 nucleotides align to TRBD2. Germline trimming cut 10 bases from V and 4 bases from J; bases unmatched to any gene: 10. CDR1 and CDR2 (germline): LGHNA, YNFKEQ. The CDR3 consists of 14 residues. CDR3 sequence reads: CATRGSGSRETQYF. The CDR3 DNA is TGTGCCACCCGGGGTAGCGGGAGCAGAGAGACCCAGTACTTC.

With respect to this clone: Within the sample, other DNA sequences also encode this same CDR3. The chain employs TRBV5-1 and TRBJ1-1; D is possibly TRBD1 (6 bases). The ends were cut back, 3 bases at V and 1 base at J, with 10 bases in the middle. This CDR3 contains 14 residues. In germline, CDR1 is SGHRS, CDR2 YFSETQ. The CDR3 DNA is TGCGCCAGCAGCTCACAGGGTGGGAACACTGAAGCTTTCTTT. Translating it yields CASSSQGGNTEAFF.

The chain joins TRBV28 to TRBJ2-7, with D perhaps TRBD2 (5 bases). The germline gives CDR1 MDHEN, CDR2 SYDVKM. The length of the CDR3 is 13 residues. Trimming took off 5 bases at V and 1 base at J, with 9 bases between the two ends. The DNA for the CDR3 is TGTGCCAGCAGTCCCTCGGGGTCCTACGAGCAGTACTTC. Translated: CASSPSGSYEQYF.